The clone carrying this T cell receptor (beta chain) was picked up one time. A single base separates this from a much larger clone, so it may be a read error. These data are taken from a study of CD8 T cells in ankylosing spondylitis. Germline CDR1 reads SGHAT; CDR2 reads FQNNGV. The length of the CDR3 is 15 residues. Using its own MiXCR run on the 5' RACE reads, TCRdb lists one record per CDR3 protein. The sample holds 200,000 or so distinct CDR3 sequences, 10% to 15% seen once. The source of this sequence is a female donor with ankylosing spondylitis or in good health (not recorded which). The rearrangement links TRBV11-2 to TRBJ1-3, with D hard to call. Material for sequencing was blood, either unsorted or a sorted T cell fraction (not recorded which). This CDR3 reads CTSSLDHGTGNTIYF. For the CDR3, the DNA is TGTACCAGCAGCTTAGATCATGGTACCGGAAACACCATATATTTT.